This T cell receptor beta chain was found in a study of T cell responses to AZD1222 COVID-19 vaccine. Study conclusions and caveats: Spike-spanning, vaccine-associated CD4 TCRs were dominant at 160-218 and 743-854. Reportedly, nearly half the spike-specific TCRs target unmutated variant regions. The sample set comprised mostly white British donors with more females, and clonal diversity was possibly underestimated. Two doses of AZD1222 preceded a rise in Spike-specific TCR breadth and depth.

The method was immunoSEQ multiplex PCR; TCRdb's version includes in-frame clones alone and lacks a portion of them. The sample shows about 100,000 clones, nearly 95% of them seen only once. Points on this clone: The antigen is not known.

The input for sequencing was peripheral blood, taken on day 0 of AZD1222 vaccination. This clonotype was sampled from an adult in good health.

Here the CDR3 DNA reads TGCGCCAGCAGCTTGGATGCAGTGGGCGGCTACACCTTC. Protein product: CASSLDAVGGYTF. The chain combines TRBV5-1 with TRBJ1-2; D ambiguous. The V end lost 0 bases, the J end lost 8 bases, and 11 bases lay between the germline ends. Germline lookup yields CDR1 SGHRS and CDR2 YFSETQ. The CDR3 sequence is 13 residues long.